Listed here is a single TCR beta chain. Its recognized antigen is unknown. Qualities for individual bases were not recorded, and no much larger clone is one base off. The CDR3 holds 15 amino acids from the cysteine to the phenylalanine. Of the read, only the CDR3 DNA is kept; its 45 bases are in frame from base 1. According to the germline V gene (reference sequence), CDR1 reads SEHNR and CDR2 reads FQNEAQ. V and J are trimmed by 5 bases and 4 bases, and the gene matches miss 3 bases of the junction. The sample is drawn from a study of T cells in localized non-small cell lung cancer (TCRdb year 2020). At the level of the whole study: Comparing tumors with uninvolved tumor-adjacent lungs, the study looked at the T cell repertoires of approximately 240 patients with early-stage NSCLC. NSCLC patients had a mean age of around 70 years, and around 140 were male and around 110 female. The cohort comprised a few hundred treatment-naïve NSCLC patients with resected, localized lung tumors.

The immunoSEQ Assay was used to sequence TCR beta CDR3 regions from DNA. The authors' pipeline ran thus. T cell density was computed as TCR beta template counts normalized to usable DNA estimated by amplifying housekeeping genes. Using the preseqR package, richness was estimated by extrapolating to 120,000 templates for tissue samples and 400,000 templates for PBMC samples. Clonality was defined by subtracting Pielou's evenness from one. Differential abundance testing on productive amino-acid clonotypes, with a minimum total count of 5 and an alpha of 0.1, was used to identify tissue-enriched TCRs. The Jaccard Index and the Morisita Overlap Index were used to quantify repertoire overlap between compartments. TCR beta CDR3s were clustered by GLIPH together with public tetramer-defined viral CDR3s, and at least three viral sequences plus V-gene enrichment were required for viral motifs. The table comes from immuneACCESS by way of TCRdb, which keeps in-frame sequences with V and J called. Part of the clones is missing from these tables; in studies checked, under half for an unresolved V gene and the rest for unknown reasons. V and J calls and clone size are copied from that table; D and trimming were computed from the DNA. For this sample the table gives approximately 61,000 clones, of which about nine tenths were detected only once. The ten largest clones capture about 4.8% of the sample.

At diagnosis, tumor, uninvolved tumor-adjacent lung and peripheral blood were collected and then preserved as a mix of FFPE and fresh-frozen material. For TCR repertoire profiling, blood samples were analyzed as peripheral blood mononuclear cells. Findings and caveats that apply to the study as a whole: Since the design was exploratory, TCR variables were selected using unadjusted p-values with no false-discovery rate correction. Multi-region tumor sequencing was not performed, so intratumor heterogeneity could not be excluded. Longer overall survival was associated with higher blood T cell density, whereas shorter survival was associated with higher adjacent-lung clonality. A median of around 50 of the top 100 tumor clones turned up in the paired uninvolved adjacent lung, and about 28 of those clones also ranked among the top 100 of that same adjacent lung. Uninvolved tumor-adjacent lung showed the highest T cell clonality, higher than tumor, which suggests more focused antigenic responses in the uninvolved tumor-adjacent lung.

Material: peripheral blood, obtained before any cancer treatment. The chain couples TRBV7-9 to TRBJ2-2; 11 central bases correspond to TRBD1. The sequence was obtained from a woman aged 35 to 70 with stage I lung adenocarcinoma. The DNA is as follows: TGTGCCAGCAGCAGGACAGGGGGCGGCACCGGGGAGCTGTTTTTT. This yields the protein CASSRTGGGTGELFF.